One sample yielded the 5 T cell receptor beta chains listed below, sequenced in a study of beta chain features in type 1 diabetes. All of the isolated RNA was reverse transcribed, so expressed TCRB transcripts were sequenced. The data were produced by immunoSEQ multiplex PCR, yet TCRdb's version contains in-frame clones alone and is incomplete. In the table there are around 400,000 clones, 10% to 15% of which are singletons. Sequencing was done on a sample of naive CD4+ T cells from blood. All receptors come from a man aged 18 to 30 in good health.

The chain uses TRBV5-1 and TRBJ2-7; D possibly corresponds to TRBD1 (6 bases). Germline V gene lookup returns CDR1 SGHRS and CDR2 YFSETQ. CDR3 length equals 12 residues. V was clipped by 4 bases and J by 5 bases, with 10 bases between them. The CDR3 spells CASSAGQNEQYF. In DNA form, the CDR3 reads TGCGCCAGCAGCGCCGGACAGAACGAGCAGTACTTC.

This chain links TRBV4-2 with TRBJ1-2; tentative D call: TRBD1 (6 bases). This CDR3 spans 16 amino acids. The V end lost 5 bases, the J end lost 5 bases, and 21 bases lay between the germline ends. Germline-derived CDR1 and CDR2 are LGHNA and YNFKEQ. The CDR3 DNA reads TGTGCCAGCAGCGCGCGCAGGGGCCAGAGTTTATATGGCTACACCTTC. It is translated as CASSARRGQSLYGYTF.

This clone was detected a few times. This rearrangement joins TRBV7-3 to TRBJ2-5, with TRBD1 identical over 8 bases. From germline, CDR1 is SGHTA and CDR2 FQGTGA. V shed 4 bases, J shed 1 base, and the junction held 5 bases outside the gene matches. The CDR3 has 15 amino acids. The CDR3 coding sequence is TGTGCCAGCAGCTCAAACGGACAGGGCCAAGAGACCCAGTACTTC. Its protein is CASSSNGQGQETQYF.

A few counts support this clone. V usage is TRBV10-3 and J usage is TRBJ2-1; D is perhaps TRBD1 (6 bases). V dropped 2 bases and J dropped 2 bases, with 13 bases sitting between them. The CDR3 has 16 amino acids. Per germline, CDR1 ENHRY and CDR2 SYGVKD. Here the CDR3 reads CAISEPQGRTYNEQFF. The CDR3, as DNA: TGTGCCATCAGTGAGCCTCAGGGGCGTACCTACAATGAGCAGTTCTTC.

The genes are TRBV27 and TRBJ2-7, with 9 bases identical to TRBD1. This CDR3 has 16 residues. Trimming took 6 bases from V and 0 from J; bases not matched to a gene: 9. Germline CDR1 and CDR2: MNHEY and SMNVEV (reference sequence). CDR3 loop: CASRYSVGQGSYEQYF. The CDR3 DNA reads as TGTGCCAGCAGGTACTCCGTGGGACAGGGCTCCTACGAGCAGTACTTC.